This T cell receptor (beta chain) was retrieved from a study of T cell repertoires in cytomegalovirus infection. Turning to the study itself: The public TCR beta signatures pointed to both CMV infection and matching HLA type.

The germline gives CDR1 SGHVS, CDR2 FQNEAQ. This CDR3 contains 17 residues. V lost 5 bases, J lost 3 bases, and 22 bases lay in between. Via MiXCR, TCRdb re-called the reads, giving one row per CDR3 protein. The sample holds some 940,000 distinct CDR3 sequences, around 30% seen once. This clonotype was seen a few times. What it recognizes is unknown. The J gene is TRBJ1-1, the V gene TRBV7-8; possibly TRBD1 for D (5 bases). Sequencing used cultured CD8+ T cells from PBMCs, obtained from culture after CMV antigen stimulation. The receptor was isolated from a human donor in good health (CMV status not recorded). Some clones in this sample may be carry-over from other donors' samples. In nucleotides, the CDR3 is TGTGCCAGCAGCGCGACCAGGGCAGTTACGGCGGACACTGAAGCTTTCTTT. Translating it yields CASSATRAVTADTEAFF.